This passage covers 18 T cell receptor beta chains from one sample sequenced in a study of shared clonotypes between healthy human individuals. TCRdb keeps only in-frame clones here, not all; method: immunoSEQ multiplex PCR. This sample has about 96,000 clones, with about 70% found just once. Specimen: memory CD8+ T cells sorted from blood. Subset in this sample: CD45RO+ cells pooled with CCR7-negative TemRA cells. All receptors derive from a man aged 25 to 40 in good health.

The chain links TRBV28 to TRBJ1-2; D might be TRBD1 (6 bases). This CDR3 is built from 14 residues. Trimming cost V 10 bases and J 3 bases, with 18 bases left between them. Looked up from germline, CDR1 is MDHEN and CDR2 is SYDVKM. DNA for the CDR3: TGTGCCAACGCCCCGGGGGGGCTGCACTATGGCTACACCTTC. It codes for CANAPGGLHYGYTF.

This rearrangement joins TRBV5-8 to TRBJ1-5; D is possibly TRBD1 (5 bases). In germline, CDR1 is SGHTS, CDR2 YDEGEE. The CDR3 is 14 amino acids. Trimming took off 4 bases at V and 5 bases at J, with 13 bases between the two ends. CDR3 coding DNA: TGTGCCAGCAGCATCCGGGGCGTCGATCAGCCCCAGCATTTT. Translating it yields CASSIRGVDQPQHF.

This clone has a handful of counts. The chain is built from TRBV6-1 and TRBJ2-3, with 8 positions matching TRBD1. CDR1 and CDR2 from the germline V gene are MNHNS and SASEGT. This CDR3 contains 15 residues. The V gene end was trimmed by 3 bases and the J gene end by 2 bases; junction bases not matched to a gene: 4. The DNA for the CDR3 is TGTGCCAGCAGTGACGGACAGGGCGACACAGATACGCAGTATTTT. Its protein product is CASSDGQGDTDTQYF.

The J gene is TRBJ2-3, the V gene TRBV27; 8 positions agree with TRBD2. Per the germline V gene, CDR1 is MNHEY and CDR2 is SMNVEV (reference sequence). The CDR3 loop spans 17 amino acids. The V and J ends lost 1 base and 2 bases, in that order; junction bases with no gene match: 8. CDR3 amino acids: CASSLYMVREVTDTQYF. The CDR3 nucleotides are TGTGCCAGCAGTTTATACATGGTGCGGGAGGTCACAGATACGCAGTATTTT.

This sequence joins TRBV27 and TRBJ1-2, with 8 bases lining up with TRBD1. Looked up from germline, CDR1 is MNHEY and CDR2 is SMNVEV (reference sequence). This CDR3 spans 17 amino acids. The junction had 12 bases not matched to a gene; V was cut back by 2 bases and J by 4 bases. CDR3 sequence: CASSLKGGRGRLYGYTF. DNA for the CDR3: TGTGCCAGCAGTTTAAAGGGCGGCAGGGGGCGCCTCTATGGCTACACCTTC.

This rearrangement joins TRBV25-1 to TRBJ2-1; D gene unclear. Germline V gene sequence: CDR1 MGHDK, CDR2 SYGVNS. V lost 5 bases and J lost 12, with 11 bases in between. This CDR3 spans 11 amino acids. In nucleotides, the CDR3 is TGTGCCAGCAGTTTGAGCGATCGGCAGTTCTTC. It codes for CASSLSDRQFF.

The chain links TRBV6-6 to TRBJ1-1; no clear D. CDR1 MNHNY and CDR2 SVGAGI come from the germline V gene (reference sequence). Deletions cut 8 bases from V and 4 bases from J, with 20 bases between. The CDR3 is made up of 15 amino acids. CDR3 bases: TGTGCCAGCGACAATCCCCCTTTTTTGGGCACTGAAGCTTTCTTT. It codes for CASDNPPFLGTEAFF.

The CDR3 reads CSVWDLYEQYF. The CDR3 coding sequence is TGCAGCGTTTGGGATCTTTACGAGCAGTACTTC. The chain has TRBV29-1 and TRBJ2-7; D remains ambiguous. CDR3 length: 11 residues. Germline CDR1 SQVTM, CDR2 ANQGSEA. Between the trimmed V and J ends, which lost 5 bases and 4 bases, there was a span of 9 bases.

The CDR3 loop reads CASRGGNYEQYF. The CDR3 DNA is TGTGCCAGCAGGGGGGGGAACTACGAGCAGTACTTC. V is TRBV27 and J is TRBJ2-7; 7 nucleotides agree with TRBD2. There are 12 residues in the CDR3. Germline V gene sequence: CDR1 MNHEY, CDR2 SMNVEV (reference sequence). V lost 6 bases, J lost 3 bases, and 2 bases stayed unmatched.

The chain carries TRBV4-1 and TRBJ1-2; 10 bases line up with TRBD1. Per germline, CDR1 MGHRA and CDR2 YSYEKL. This CDR3 has 15 residues. V dropped 5 bases and J dropped 4; count of bases not matched to a gene: 7. As DNA, the CDR3 is TGCGCCAGCAGCGAAGCGGGACAGGGGACCTATGGCTACACCTTC. Amino acid sequence: CASSEAGQGTYGYTF.

The chain is built from TRBV18 and TRBJ1-1; D remains ambiguous. This CDR3 comprises 12 residues. Germline V gene lookup returns CDR1 KGHSH and CDR2 LQKENI. Trimming left V 4 bases short and J 2 bases short, with 5 bases between. The CDR3 region has the DNA TGTGCCAGCTCACAAGTCAACACTGAAGCTTTCTTT. The encoded protein is CASSQVNTEAFF.

The chain combines TRBV5-8 with TRBJ2-7; D is unclear. The CDR3 sequence is 13 residues long. Trimming left V 5 bases short and J 3 bases short, with 12 bases between. Germline CDR1 reads SGHTS; CDR2 reads YDEGEE. The CDR3 nucleotides read TGTGCCAGCAGGCCGCGCAGAAGCTACGAGCAGTACTTC. Translating gives CASRPRRSYEQYF.

This chain uses TRBV25-1 with TRBJ1-4; 7 bases fit TRBD1. J gave up 10 bases and V 3 bases, and 8 bases lay outside the gene matches. The CDR3 covers 14 residues. Germline V gene sequence: CDR1 MGHDK, CDR2 SYGVNS. For the CDR3, the DNA is TGTGCCAGCAGTGACGGACTGGCAGGGGGAAAACTGTTTTTT. Its translation is CASSDGLAGGKLFF.

This clone was seen a handful of times. Within the sample, other DNA sequences also encode this same CDR3. V usage is TRBV6-6 and J usage is TRBJ2-7; D perhaps matches TRBD1 (6 bases). CDR1 and CDR2 from the germline V gene are MNHNY and SVGAGI (reference sequence). V lost 0 bases and J lost 0, with 12 bases in between. This CDR3 contains 16 residues. The CDR3 nucleotides read TGTGCCAGCAGTTACTCTGGGGGCGTAAGCTCCTACGAGCAGTACTTC. Protein: CASSYSGGVSSYEQYF.

V and J are TRBV13 and TRBJ2-1; 10 bases align to TRBD2. With V trimmed by 1 base and J by 4 bases, 16 bases remained unmatched. Germline V gives CDR1 PRHDT, CDR2 FYEKMQ (reference sequence). This CDR3 contains 20 residues. CDR3 DNA sequence: TGTGCCAGCAGCTTAGCAGGGAGGATCAGCGGGAGGGCTATTTACAATGAGCAGTTCTTC. Encoded protein: CASSLAGRISGRAIYNEQFF.

V gene TRBV9 combines with J gene TRBJ2-6, with 7 bases that match TRBD1. The ends lost 3 bases at V and 1 base at J; junction bases unmatched: 10. Germline V CDR1 and CDR2: SGDLS, YYNGEE. This CDR3 contains 18 residues. In DNA form, the CDR3 reads TGTGCCAGCAGCGACAACCCGACACAGGGGTCTGGGGCCAACGTCCTGACTTTC. This translates into CASSDNPTQGSGANVLTF.

The CDR3 reads CAWSRTNTEAFF. CDR3 nucleotide sequence: TGTGCCTGGAGTCGGACGAACACTGAAGCTTTCTTT. This rearrangement joins TRBV30 to TRBJ1-1, with D unresolved. Germline loops: CDR1 GTSNPN, CDR2 SVGIG (reference sequence). V was clipped by 2 bases and J by 1 base, with 5 bases between them. The CDR3 sequence is 12 residues long.

J is TRBJ1-5 and V is TRBV19; D is unclear. The germline V gene has CDR1 LNHDA and CDR2 SQIVND (reference sequence). V lost 8 bases, J lost 2 bases, and 16 bases lay in between. There are 15 residues in the CDR3. Written as DNA, the CDR3 is TGTGCCAGTCGAAGGCGCGTTGGTGGCAATCAGCCCCAGCATTTT. Residues: CASRRRVGGNQPQHF.